This T cell receptor (beta chain) was found in a study of blood T cell repertoires in COVID-19. Measured with immunoSEQ multiplex PCR; TCRdb has only the in-frame clones, and not every one. The table shows around 300,000 clones, with 75% to 90% occurring only once. The specimen was PBMCs or T cells enriched from blood (not recorded which). The sequence was collected from a woman younger than 35 who had recovered from COVID-19.

The CDR3 loop reads CASSSQGAGQPQHF. CDR3 nucleotide sequence: TGTGCCAGCAGTTCCCAGGGGGCGGGTCAGCCCCAGCATTTT. This chain joins TRBV6-5 and TRBJ1-5; 8 bases are shared with TRBD1. CDR1 is MNHEY and CDR2 is SVGAGI in the germline V gene. The CDR3 runs 14 residues. The junction had 5 bases not matched to a gene; V was cut back by 4 bases and J by 6 bases.